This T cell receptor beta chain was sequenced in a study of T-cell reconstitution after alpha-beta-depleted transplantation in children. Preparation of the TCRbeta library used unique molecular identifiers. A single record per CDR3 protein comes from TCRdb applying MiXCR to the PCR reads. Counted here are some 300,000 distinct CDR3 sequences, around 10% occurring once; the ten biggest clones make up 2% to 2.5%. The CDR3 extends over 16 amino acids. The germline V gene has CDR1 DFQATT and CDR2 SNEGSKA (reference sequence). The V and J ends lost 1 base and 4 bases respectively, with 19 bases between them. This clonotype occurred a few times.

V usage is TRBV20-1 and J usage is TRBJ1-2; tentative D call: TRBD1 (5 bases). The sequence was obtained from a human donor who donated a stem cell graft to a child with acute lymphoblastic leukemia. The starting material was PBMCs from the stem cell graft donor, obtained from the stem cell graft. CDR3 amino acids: CSARAPRGGTTYGYTF. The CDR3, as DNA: TGCAGTGCTAGAGCCCCCCGGGGGGGTACTACCTATGGCTACACCTTC.